The rows below give T cell receptor beta chains drawn from one sample of a study of T cells in Graves' hyperthyroidism and ophthalmopathy. TCRdb reprocessed the multiplex PCR reads via MiXCR and lists one record per CDR3 protein. The table shows a few hundred thousand distinct CDR3 sequences, with 12% to 15% occurring only once. Sequencing used blood. The receptors stem from a woman under 30 with Graves' hyperthyroidism. Both conserved end residues are part of each CDR3. D genes are given only for firm matches. Clone size is given for some rows only: seen once, a few or many times, or a class if the clone is expanded.

abundance	v_gene	d_gene	j_gene	CDR3aa
.	TRBV7-3	.	TRBJ1-1	CASSPSGSTEAFF
.	TRBV6-1	TRBD2	TRBJ2-6	CASRGRTSGRSGANVLTF
many	TRBV3-1	TRBD1	TRBJ1-1	CASSQTGVVTEAFF
many	TRBV7-2	.	TRBJ2-7	CASSLDSNTGEQYF
many	TRBV12-3/TRBV12-4	.	TRBJ2-1	CASRLSGGVTYNEQFF
.	TRBV20-1	TRBD1	TRBJ1-2	CSATLLSGGANYGYTF
few	TRBV6-1	.	TRBJ2-1	CASSPQSRGNEQFF
many	TRBV6-5	TRBD2	TRBJ2-2	CASSYLTSGRPGELFF
few	TRBV15	.	TRBJ2-7	CATSRDLPSADEQYF
many	TRBV11-2	TRBD2	TRBJ2-1	CASSTSLLAGGYDRQFF
many	TRBV28	TRBD1	TRBJ2-5	CASSLHHGTGTLGTQYF
many	TRBV7-2	.	TRBJ1-4	CASSLAGDVRGKLFF